Each of the 24 T cell receptor beta chains below was sequenced from the same sample in a study of T cells in Graves' hyperthyroidism and ophthalmopathy. The investigators amplified TCR beta CDR3 regions from RNA transcripts. Primed by the HTBI set, a first-round RT-PCR was run on the TCR CDR3. Each CDR3 protein is one row after TCRdb ran MiXCR on the multiplex PCR reads. The sample consists of some 580,000 distinct CDR3 sequences, about a sixth of them appearing once. The sequencing sample was made of blood. Receptors originate from a woman in her thirties or forties with Graves' ophthalmopathy.

This clonotype was observed many times. The chain is built from TRBV2 and TRBJ1-2, with D perhaps matching TRBD1 (5 bases). The CDR3 contains 14 residues. CDR1 is SNHLY and CDR2 is FYNNEI in the germline V gene. With 5 bases removed from V and 8 bases from J, the gap between germline ends came to 18 bases. DNA of the CDR3: TGTGCCAGCAGTTTTGGGGGTTTAAACGAGGGCTACACCTTC. Its protein product is CASSFGGLNEGYTF.

This clonotype has more than one count but fewer than ten. V and J are TRBV27 and TRBJ2-1; TRBD2 aligns across 7 bases. The CDR3 covers 15 residues. The germline V gene encodes CDR1 MNHEY and CDR2 SMNVEV (reference sequence). V shed 6 bases, J shed 5 bases, and the junction held 10 bases outside the gene matches. In nucleotides, the CDR3 is TGTGCCAGCAGCCCTCGGGAGGAAGGGGACAATGAGCAGTTCTTC. Its protein is CASSPREEGDNEQFF.

This clonotype was recorded at least ten times. J is TRBJ2-1 and V is TRBV20-1; the D call may be TRBD1 or TRBD2 (5 bases each). V gave up 6 bases and J gave up 2 bases, with 14 bases separating them. Germline CDR1 reads DFQATT; CDR2 reads SNEGSKA (reference sequence). The CDR3 spans 14 residues. The CDR3 region has the DNA TGCAGTGCGACCGGGACCCGGCCCTACAATGAGCAGTTCTTC. Protein product: CSATGTRPYNEQFF.

J is TRBJ1-5 and V is TRBV19, with TRBD1 identical over 11 bases. Trimming at V came to 6 bases and at J to 5 bases, leaving 12 bases not matched to a gene. Germline V gene data show CDR1 as LNHDA and CDR2 as SQIVND (reference sequence). CDR3 length: 17 amino acids. CDR3 protein: CASSWTGGNSKDQPQHF. CDR3 sequence (DNA): TGTGCCAGTAGCTGGACAGGGGGCAATTCGAAGGATCAGCCCCAGCATTTT.

The sample holds many counts of this clonotype. The V and J genes are TRBV6-1 and TRBJ1-2; no reliable D call. Trimming shortened V by 5 bases and J by 8 bases, and 15 bases separated the two germline ends. This CDR3 has 13 residues. Germline V gene lookup returns CDR1 MNHNS and CDR2 SASEGT. The CDR3 sequence is CASSTRTGFGYTF. The CDR3 coding sequence is TGTGCCAGCAGTACCCGGACGGGGTTCGGCTACACCTTC.

The rearrangement links TRBV28 to TRBJ1-1, with D perhaps TRBD1 (5 bases). The CDR3 covers 13 residues. The germline V gene has CDR1 MDHEN and CDR2 SYDVKM. Trimming took off 6 bases at V and 1 base at J, with 9 bases between the two ends. The CDR3 region is CASREGTNTEAFF. The DNA for the CDR3 is TGTGCCAGCAGGGAAGGGACGAACACTGAAGCTTTCTTT.

This clonotype was seen more than once but under ten times. This chain connects TRBV6-1 to TRBJ1-2, with D possibly matching TRBD1 (6 bases). Germline values: CDR1 MNHNS, CDR2 SASEGT. This CDR3 region has 14 residues. Trimming stripped 6 bases from V and 5 bases from J, with 16 bases between. Here the CDR3 reads CASRAINQGYGYTF. The CDR3 DNA reads TGTGCCAGCAGGGCAATTAATCAGGGGTATGGCTACACCTTC.

V gene TRBV30 combines with J gene TRBJ2-3, with D perhaps given as TRBD1 or TRBD2 (6 bases each). Deletions cut 1 base from V and 6 bases from J, with 8 bases between. Germline CDR1 is GTSNPN and CDR2 is SVGIG (reference sequence). The CDR3 has 12 residues. In DNA, the CDR3 is TGTGCCTGGAGTGGAGGGGGGGATACGCAGTATTTT. As protein: CAWSGGGDTQYF. Drawing the rest from reference TRBV30 and TRBJ2-3, the complete variable domain is SQTIHQWPATLVQPVGSPLSLECTVEGTSNPNLYWYRQAAGRGLQLLFYSVGIGQISSEVPQNLSASRPQDRQFILSSKKLLLSDSGFYLCAWSGGGDTQYFGPGTRLTVL.

Many counts were recorded for this clonotype. The chain couples TRBV10-3 to TRBJ2-1, with 8 nucleotides matching TRBD1. The V gene's germline CDR1 is ENHRY and CDR2 SYGVKD. The CDR3 totals 16 residues. The J segment lost 3 bases and the V segment lost 4 bases, leaving 8 bases of the junction unmatched. CDR3 amino acids: CAISGTGTGGYNEQFF. The CDR3 DNA is TGTGCCATCAGTGGGACCGGGACAGGCGGCTACAATGAGCAGTTCTTC.

The genes are TRBV6-2 or TRBV6-3 and TRBJ1-2, with a tentative D call TRBD1 (6 bases). CDR1 is MNHEY and CDR2 is SVGEGT in the germline V gene. Trimming cost V 7 bases and J 0 bases, with 15 bases left between them. The CDR3 extends over 15 amino acids. The CDR3 reads CASKDSDRANYGYTF. CDR3 coding DNA: TGTGCCAGCAAAGACTCGGACAGAGCTAACTATGGCTACACCTTC.

The V gene is TRBV12-3 or TRBV12-4, the J gene TRBJ2-3, with D possibly TRBD2 on 5 matching bases. The CDR3 totals 15 residues. V was cut by 3 bases and J by 0 bases, with 10 bases left in between. The CDR3, as DNA: TGTGCCAGCAGTTTCCGCGGGCAGAGCACAGATACGCAGTATTTT. It is translated as CASSFRGQSTDTQYF.

This clonotype came up a few times. The chain combines TRBV10-1 with TRBJ2-3; D might be TRBD1 or TRBD2, each matching 5 bases. V was shortened by 2 bases and J by 1 base, with 10 bases between the two germline ends. The CDR3 runs to 15 residues. Looked up from germline, CDR1 is WNHNN and CDR2 is SYGVQD (reference sequence). The CDR3 reads CASSEGGDGTDTQYF. CDR3 nucleotide sequence: TGCGCCAGCAGTGAGGGGGGTGACGGCACAGATACGCAGTATTTT.

This clonotype was recorded many times. The CDR3 nucleotides read TGCGCCAGCAGCCCCACAGGGGGTCACAATCAGCCCCAGCATTTT. Residues: CASSPTGGHNQPQHF. J is TRBJ1-5 and V is TRBV5-1; TRBD1 aligns across 8 bases. CDR1 and CDR2 (germline): SGHRS, YFSETQ. The trim removed 4 bases at V and 3 bases at J, leaving 6 bases unmatched. The CDR3 runs to 15 residues.

Many counts were recorded for this clonotype. The chain joins TRBV6-2 or TRBV6-3 to TRBJ2-1; no clear D. V was cut by 0 bases and J by 10 bases, with 25 bases left in between. The CDR3 consists of 18 residues. Germline loops: CDR1 MNHEY, CDR2 SVGEGT. CDR3 DNA: TGTGCCAGCAGTTACTCGACCAAAGAAATCAATATGATGGAGGAGCAGTTCTTC. It yields the protein CASSYSTKEINMMEEQFF.

This clonotype has more than one count but fewer than ten. The chain is built from TRBV9 and TRBJ2-1, with D perhaps TRBD2 (7 bases). V was cut by 4 bases and J by 0 bases, with 14 bases left in between. This CDR3 has 16 amino acids. Germline loops: CDR1 SGDLS, CDR2 YYNGEE. CDR3 region: CASSSAGAFSYNEQFF. The DNA for the CDR3 is TGTGCCAGCAGCAGCGCGGGGGCTTTCTCCTACAATGAGCAGTTCTTC.

This rearrangement joins TRBV3-1 to TRBJ2-1; maybe TRBD2 (5 bases). The CDR3 has 15 residues. In germline, CDR1 is LGHDT, CDR2 YNNKEL (reference sequence). Trimming removed 0 bases at V and 5 bases at J, with 11 bases between. CDR3 amino acids: CASSQDGGLHNEQFF. The CDR3 bases are TGTGCCAGCAGCCAAGATGGAGGACTCCACAATGAGCAGTTCTTC.

This clonotype has a handful of counts. V usage is TRBV6-1 and J usage is TRBJ1-1; D remains ambiguous. Germline loops: CDR1 MNHNS, CDR2 SASEGT. With 2 bases removed from V and 4 bases from J, the gap between germline ends came to 20 bases. The CDR3 is made up of 17 amino acids. The CDR3: CASSEMLVTIDGTEAFF. The CDR3 DNA reads TGTGCCAGCAGTGAAATGTTGGTTACGATCGATGGCACTGAAGCTTTCTTT.

The table lists this clonotype with a few counts. The V and J genes are TRBV7-2 and TRBJ2-6; D might be TRBD1 (6 bases). The CDR3 has 15 amino acids. Germline V CDR1 and CDR2: SGHTA, FQGNSA. Trimming took 5 bases from V and 4 from J, leaving 12 bases between them. The CDR3 spells CASSPAGAGANVLTF. CDR3 DNA: TGTGCCAGCAGCCCCGCAGGGGCCGGGGCCAACGTCCTGACTTTC.

The chain couples TRBV6-2 or TRBV6-3 to TRBJ1-5; 8 nucleotides line up with TRBD1. The V gene end was trimmed by 6 bases and the J gene end by 1 base; junction bases not matched to a gene: 5. Germline V lookup: CDR1 MNHEY, CDR2 SVGEGT. The CDR3 sequence is 15 residues long. Here the CDR3 DNA reads TGTGCCAGCAGGCCGGACAGGGCAAGCAATCAGCCCCAGCATTTT. It translates to CASRPDRASNQPQHF.

V is TRBV30 and J is TRBJ1-4, with unresolved D. The CDR3 covers 17 residues. Trimming shortened V by 0 bases and J by 0 bases, and 14 bases separated the two germline ends. CDR1 and CDR2 from the germline V gene are GTSNPN and SVGIG (reference sequence). The CDR3 region has the DNA TGTGCCTGGAGTGTACCTTGGAGTACAGCAACTAATGAAAAACTGTTTTTT. This gives the protein CAWSVPWSTATNEKLFF.

This clonotype was recorded many times. The J gene is TRBJ2-3, the V gene TRBV20-1; TRBD1 is a possible D gene (5 bases). The CDR3 consists of 12 residues. Germline lookup yields CDR1 DFQATT and CDR2 SNEGSKA (reference sequence). With 3 bases removed from V and 4 bases from J, the gap between germline ends came to 8 bases. CDR3 residues: CSASRAADTQYF. CDR3 sequence (DNA): TGCAGTGCTAGCAGGGCTGCAGATACGCAGTATTTT.

The sample holds many counts of this clonotype. This sequence joins TRBV10-2 and TRBJ2-3, with 10 bases identical to TRBD2. V was clipped by 8 bases and J by 0 bases; unmatched bases: 5. The germline V gene has CDR1 WSHSY and CDR2 SAAADI. This CDR3 is 15 amino acids long. CDR3 loop: CASGTSAPSTDTQYF. The CDR3 DNA is TGCGCCAGCGGGACTAGCGCCCCTAGCACAGATACGCAGTATTTT.

This clonotype was seen repeatedly, ten times or more. This chain connects TRBV5-1 to TRBJ1-1; tentatively, D is TRBD1 (5 bases). CDR1 is SGHRS, CDR2 YFSETQ, per germline. V was shortened by 4 bases and J by 1 base, with 11 bases between the two germline ends. The CDR3 is made up of 14 amino acids. The CDR3 DNA is TGCGCCAGCAGCACTATCGACAGGAACACTGAAGCTTTCTTT. Translating gives CASSTIDRNTEAFF.

The chain carries TRBV2 and TRBJ1-6, with D unresolved. Between the trimmed V and J ends, which lost 4 bases and 7 bases, there was a span of 8 bases. CDR3 length equals 13 residues. CDR1 is SNHLY and CDR2 is FYNNEI in the germline V gene. CDR3 nucleotide sequence: TGTGCCAGCAGTGCGGTGGGGAATTCACCCCTCCACTTT. The encoded protein is CASSAVGNSPLHF.